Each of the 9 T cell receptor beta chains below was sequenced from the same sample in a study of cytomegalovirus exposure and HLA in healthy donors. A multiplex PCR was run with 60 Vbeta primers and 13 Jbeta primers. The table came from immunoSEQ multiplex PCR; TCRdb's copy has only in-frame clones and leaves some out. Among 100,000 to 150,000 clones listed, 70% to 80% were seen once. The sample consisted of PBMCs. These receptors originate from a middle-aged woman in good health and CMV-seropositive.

The DNA of the CDR3 is TGTGCCAGCAGCTTAATGTTGTCTACTGATGAAGCTTTCTTT. Encoded protein: CASSLMLSTDEAFF. The chain employs TRBV7-9 and TRBJ1-1; no definite D call. Trimming took 2 bases from V and 7 from J, leaving 14 bases between them. Germline V gene lookup returns CDR1 SEHNR and CDR2 FQNEAQ (reference sequence). The CDR3 loop spans 14 amino acids.

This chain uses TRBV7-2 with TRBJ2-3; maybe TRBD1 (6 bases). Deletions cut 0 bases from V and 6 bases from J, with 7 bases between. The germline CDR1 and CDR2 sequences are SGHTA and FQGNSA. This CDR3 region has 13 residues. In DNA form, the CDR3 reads TGTGCCAGCAGCTTAGCTAGGGGGGATACGCAGTATTTT. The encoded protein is CASSLARGDTQYF.

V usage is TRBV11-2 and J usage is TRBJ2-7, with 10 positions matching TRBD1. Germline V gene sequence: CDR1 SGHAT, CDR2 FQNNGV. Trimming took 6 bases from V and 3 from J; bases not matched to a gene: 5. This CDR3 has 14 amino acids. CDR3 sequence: CASSGTGDVYEQYF. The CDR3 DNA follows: TGTGCCAGCAGTGGGACAGGGGATGTCTACGAGCAGTACTTC.

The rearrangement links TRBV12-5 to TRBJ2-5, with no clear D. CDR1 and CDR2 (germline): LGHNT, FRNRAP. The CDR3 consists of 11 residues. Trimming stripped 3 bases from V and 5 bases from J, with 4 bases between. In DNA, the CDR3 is TGTGCTAGTGGTTTAGCGGAGACCCAGTACTTC. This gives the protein CASGLAETQYF. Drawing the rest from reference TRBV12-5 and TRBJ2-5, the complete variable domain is DARVTQTPRHKVTEMGQEVTMRCQPILGHNTVFWYRQTMMQGLELLAYFRNRAPLDDSGMPKDRFSAEMPDATLATLKIQPSEPRDSAVYFCASGLAETQYFGPGTRLLVL.

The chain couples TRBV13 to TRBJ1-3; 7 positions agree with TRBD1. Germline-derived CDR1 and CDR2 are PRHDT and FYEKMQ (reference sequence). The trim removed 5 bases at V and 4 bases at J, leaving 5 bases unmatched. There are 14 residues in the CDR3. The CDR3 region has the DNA TGTGCCAGCAGCGACAGGGTTCGGGGAAACACCATATATTTT. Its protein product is CASSDRVRGNTIYF. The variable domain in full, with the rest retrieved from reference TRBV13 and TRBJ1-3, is AAGVIQSPRHLIKEKRETATLKCYPIPRHDTVYWYQQGPGQDPQFLISFYEKMQSDKGSIPDRFSAQQFSDYHSELNMSSLELGDSALYFCASSDRVRGNTIYFGEGSWLTVV.

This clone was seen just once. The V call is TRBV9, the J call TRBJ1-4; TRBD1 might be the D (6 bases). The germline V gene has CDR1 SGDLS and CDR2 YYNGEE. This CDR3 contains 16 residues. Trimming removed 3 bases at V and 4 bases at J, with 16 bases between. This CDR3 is CASSAINRDGNEKLFF. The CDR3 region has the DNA TGTGCCAGCAGCGCAATCAACAGGGATGGTAATGAAAAACTGTTTTTT.

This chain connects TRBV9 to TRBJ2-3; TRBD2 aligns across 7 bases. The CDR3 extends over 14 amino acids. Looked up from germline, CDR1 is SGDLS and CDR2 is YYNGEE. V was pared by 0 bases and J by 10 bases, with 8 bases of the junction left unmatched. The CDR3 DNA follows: TGTGCCAGCAGCGTAGCGGGGGACTACATATCGCAGTATTTT. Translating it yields CASSVAGDYISQYF.

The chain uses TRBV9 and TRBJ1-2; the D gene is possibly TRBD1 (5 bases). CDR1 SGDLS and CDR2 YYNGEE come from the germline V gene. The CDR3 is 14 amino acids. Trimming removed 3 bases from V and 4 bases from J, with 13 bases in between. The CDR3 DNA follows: TGTGCCAGCAGCGCCGCCCAGGGTTCCTATGGCTACACCTTC. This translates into CASSAAQGSYGYTF.

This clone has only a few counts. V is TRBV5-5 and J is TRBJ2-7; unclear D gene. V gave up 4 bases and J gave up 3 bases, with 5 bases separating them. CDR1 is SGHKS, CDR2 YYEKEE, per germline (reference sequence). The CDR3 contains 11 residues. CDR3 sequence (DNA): TGTGCCAGCAGCCCGGGCTACGAGCAGTACTTC. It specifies CASSPGYEQYF.